This TCR beta chain was found in a study of blood T cell repertoires in COVID-19. Sequencing was performed with immunoSEQ multiplex PCR; in TCRdb, only in-frame clones are kept and a portion is missing. Of over 150,000 clones in the sample, over 90% were seen once. This CDR3 spans 15 amino acids. The V gene end was trimmed by 4 bases and the J gene end by 7 bases; junction bases not matched to a gene: 10. Germline V gives CDR1 MRHNA, CDR2 SNTAGT. This chain links TRBV6-4 with TRBJ1-1, with 9 nucleotides matching TRBD1. The sequencing input was peripheral blood. The TCR sequence derives from a man aged 45-60 years with acute or convalescent COVID-19. In DNA form, the CDR3 reads TGTGCCAGCAGTGGGCCGACAGGGGGTCTTGATGAAGCTTTCTTT. The encoded protein is CASSGPTGGLDEAFF.